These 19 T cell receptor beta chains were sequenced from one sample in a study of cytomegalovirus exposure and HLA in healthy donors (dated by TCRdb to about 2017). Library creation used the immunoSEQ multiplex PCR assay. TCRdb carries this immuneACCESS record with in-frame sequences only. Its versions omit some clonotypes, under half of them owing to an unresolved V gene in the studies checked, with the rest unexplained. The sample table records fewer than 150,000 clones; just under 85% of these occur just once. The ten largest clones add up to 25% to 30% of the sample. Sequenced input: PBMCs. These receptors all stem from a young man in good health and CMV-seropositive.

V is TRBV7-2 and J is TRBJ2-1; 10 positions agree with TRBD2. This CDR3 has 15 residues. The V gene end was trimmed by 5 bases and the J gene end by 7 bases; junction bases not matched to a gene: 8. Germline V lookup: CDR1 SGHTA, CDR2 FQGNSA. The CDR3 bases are TGTGCCAGCAGCCAAGGACTAGCGGCCGGAAATGAGCAGTTCTTC. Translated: CASSQGLAAGNEQFF. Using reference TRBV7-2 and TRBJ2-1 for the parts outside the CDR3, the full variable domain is GAGVSQSPSNKVTEKGKDVELRCDPISGHTALYWYRQSLGQGLEFLIYFQGNSAPDKSGLPSDRFSAERTGGSVSTLTIQRTQQEDSAVYLCASSQGLAAGNEQFFGPGTRLTVL.

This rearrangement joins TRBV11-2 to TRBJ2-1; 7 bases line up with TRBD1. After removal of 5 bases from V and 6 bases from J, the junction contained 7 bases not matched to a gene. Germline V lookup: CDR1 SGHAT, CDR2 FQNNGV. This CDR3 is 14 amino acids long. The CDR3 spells CASSLDRVGNEQFF. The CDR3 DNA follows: TGTGCCAGCAGCCTTGACAGGGTGGGCAATGAGCAGTTCTTC.

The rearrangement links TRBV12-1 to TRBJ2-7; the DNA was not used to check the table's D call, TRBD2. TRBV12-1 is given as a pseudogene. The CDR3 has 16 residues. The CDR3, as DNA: TGTGCCAGCAGCTTCGCTACTAGCGGGTACTCCTACGAGCAGTACTTC. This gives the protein CASSFATSGYSYEQYF.

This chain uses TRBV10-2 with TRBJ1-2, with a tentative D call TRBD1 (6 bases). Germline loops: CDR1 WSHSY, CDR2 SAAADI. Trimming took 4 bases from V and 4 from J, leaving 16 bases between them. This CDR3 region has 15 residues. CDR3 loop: CASSAYRAWSYGYTF. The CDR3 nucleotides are TGCGCCAGCAGTGCCTACAGGGCCTGGAGCTATGGCTACACCTTC.

The CDR3 sequence: CASSPVVARDKNIQYF. The CDR3 DNA reads TGTGCCAGCAGCCCGGTGGTAGCGCGAGATAAAAACATTCAGTACTTC. The chain joins TRBV4-2 to TRBJ2-4; perhaps TRBD2 as D (5 bases). Germline V gives CDR1 LGHNA, CDR2 YNFKEQ. Trimming removed 4 bases from V and 4 bases from J, with 17 bases in between. The CDR3 covers 16 residues.

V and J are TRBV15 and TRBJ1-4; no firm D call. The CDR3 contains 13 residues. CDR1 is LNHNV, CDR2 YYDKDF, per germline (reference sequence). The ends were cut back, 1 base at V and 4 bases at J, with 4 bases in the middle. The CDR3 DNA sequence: TGTGCCACCAGCAGAGGGCTTAATGAAAAACTGTTTTTT. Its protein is CATSRGLNEKLFF.

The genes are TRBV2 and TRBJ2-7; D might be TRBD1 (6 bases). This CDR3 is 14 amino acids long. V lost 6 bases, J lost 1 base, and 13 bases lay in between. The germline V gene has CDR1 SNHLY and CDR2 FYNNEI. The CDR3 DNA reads TGTGCCAGCAGGGAGTTGGACAGATCCTACGAGCAGTACTTC. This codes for CASRELDRSYEQYF.

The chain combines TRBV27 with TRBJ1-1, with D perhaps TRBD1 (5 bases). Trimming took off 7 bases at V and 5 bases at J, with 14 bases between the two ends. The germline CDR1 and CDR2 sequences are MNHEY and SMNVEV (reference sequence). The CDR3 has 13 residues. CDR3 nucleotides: TGTGCCAGCACCCCACGGGGGGGTACTGAAGCTTTCTTT. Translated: CASTPRGGTEAFF.

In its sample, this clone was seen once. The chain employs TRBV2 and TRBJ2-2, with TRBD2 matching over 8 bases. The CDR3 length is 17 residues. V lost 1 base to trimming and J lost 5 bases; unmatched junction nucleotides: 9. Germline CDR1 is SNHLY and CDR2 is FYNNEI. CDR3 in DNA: TGTGCCAGCAGTGAAGGTAACGGGAGGGCCGCGACCGGGGAGCTGTTTTTT. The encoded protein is CASSEGNGRAATGELFF.

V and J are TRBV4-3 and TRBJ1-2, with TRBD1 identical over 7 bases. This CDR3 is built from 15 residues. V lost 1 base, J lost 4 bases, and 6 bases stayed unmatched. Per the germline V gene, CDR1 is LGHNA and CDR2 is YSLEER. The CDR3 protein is CASSQGRAGGYGYTF. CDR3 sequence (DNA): TGCGCCAGCAGCCAAGGAAGAGCAGGGGGCTATGGCTACACCTTC.

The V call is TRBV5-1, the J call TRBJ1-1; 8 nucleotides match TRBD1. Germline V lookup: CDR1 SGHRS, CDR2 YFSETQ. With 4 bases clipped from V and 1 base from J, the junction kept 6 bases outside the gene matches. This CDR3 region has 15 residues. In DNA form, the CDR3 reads TGCGCCAGCAGCCCCTGGACAGGGACGAACACTGAAGCTTTCTTT. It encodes CASSPWTGTNTEAFF.

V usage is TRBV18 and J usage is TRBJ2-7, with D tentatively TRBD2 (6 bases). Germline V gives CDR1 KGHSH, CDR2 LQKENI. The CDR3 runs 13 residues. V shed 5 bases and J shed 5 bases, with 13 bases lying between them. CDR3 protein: CASSGEVRNEQYF. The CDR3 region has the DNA TGTGCCAGCTCAGGGGAGGTAAGGAACGAGCAGTACTTC.

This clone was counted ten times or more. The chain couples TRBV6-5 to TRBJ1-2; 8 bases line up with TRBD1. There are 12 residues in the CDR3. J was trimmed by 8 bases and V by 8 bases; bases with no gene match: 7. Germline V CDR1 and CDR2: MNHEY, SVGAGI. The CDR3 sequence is CASRPGQGGYTF. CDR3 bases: TGTGCCAGCCGACCCGGACAGGGCGGCTACACCTTC.

The chain's CDR3 is CASSERQGANEQFF. The CDR3 coding sequence is TGTGCCAGCAGTGAACGCCAGGGGGCGAATGAGCAGTTCTTC. The chain uses TRBV2 and TRBJ2-1, with TRBD1 matching over 8 bases. CDR1 and CDR2 (germline): SNHLY, FYNNEI. V trimming: 2 bases; J trimming: 7 bases; junction bases outside the gene matches: 4. This CDR3 region has 14 residues.

In DNA, the CDR3 is TGCAGCGTTGAGGAACAGGGCTACGAGCAGTACTTC. It yields the protein CSVEEQGYEQYF. The chain recombines TRBV29-1 with TRBJ2-7; TRBD1 is a possible D gene (6 bases). Germline CDR1 is SQVTM and CDR2 is ANQGSEA. This CDR3 has 12 residues. Trimming shortened V by 3 bases and J by 3 bases, and 9 bases separated the two germline ends.

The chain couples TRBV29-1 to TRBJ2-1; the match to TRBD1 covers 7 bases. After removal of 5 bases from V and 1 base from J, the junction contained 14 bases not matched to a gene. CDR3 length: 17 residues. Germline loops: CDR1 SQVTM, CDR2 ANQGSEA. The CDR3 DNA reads TGCAGCGTTTGGGGTCCGAGTCACAGGGGATCCTACAATGAGCAGTTCTTC. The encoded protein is CSVWGPSHRGSYNEQFF.

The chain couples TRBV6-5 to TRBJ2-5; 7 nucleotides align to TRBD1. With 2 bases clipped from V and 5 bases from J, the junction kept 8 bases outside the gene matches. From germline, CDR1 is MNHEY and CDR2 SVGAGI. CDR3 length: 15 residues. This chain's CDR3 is CASSYLRQGSETQYF. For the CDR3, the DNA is TGTGCCAGCAGTTACCTGCGACAGGGTTCGGAGACCCAGTACTTC.

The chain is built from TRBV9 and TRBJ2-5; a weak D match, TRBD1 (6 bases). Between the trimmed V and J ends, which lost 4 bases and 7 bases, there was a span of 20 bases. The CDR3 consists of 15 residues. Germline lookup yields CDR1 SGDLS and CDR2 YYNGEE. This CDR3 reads CASSSRTDLAGTQYF. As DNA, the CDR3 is TGTGCCAGCAGCTCCCGGACAGATCTCGCGGGGACCCAGTACTTC.

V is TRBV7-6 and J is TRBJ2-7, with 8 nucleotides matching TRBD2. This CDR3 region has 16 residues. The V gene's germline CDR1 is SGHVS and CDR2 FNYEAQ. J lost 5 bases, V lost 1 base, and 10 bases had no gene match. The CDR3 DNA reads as TGTGCCAGCAGCTTAGGGGTTGCCAGCGGGGGCGACGAGCAGTACTTC. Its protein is CASSLGVASGGDEQYF.